This TCR beta chain was sequenced in a study of Tregs in tolerant kidney transplant recipients. In the study overall: CD4+CD25+CD127- cells came from approximately three-day belatacept mixed lymphocyte reactions, some with approximately five-day graft donor restimulation.

The protocol was immunoSEQ multiplex PCR, while the TCRdb copy is restricted to in-frame clones and leaves out a portion. The sample includes 16,000 or so clones, about 57% of them seen just once. The germline CDR1 and CDR2 sequences are WSHSY and SAAADI. Trimming took 3 bases from V and 10 from J, leaving 13 bases between them. CDR3 size: 13 residues. There are a few counts of this clone. Its antigen is unidentified. Sequencing was performed on Tregs from blood cultured with allogeneic cells. This receptor was identified in a human donor in good health. The genes are TRBV10-2 and TRBJ2-1; D is perhaps TRBD2 (6 bases). The CDR3 reads CASSEGGAFEQFF. The CDR3, as DNA: TGCGCCAGCAGTGAAGGAGGGGCCTTCGAGCAGTTCTTC.